The 3 T cell receptor beta chains listed next were all sequenced from one sample in a study of radiation and T cells in renal cell carcinoma (TCRdb year 2020). The protocol used for the library was the immunoSEQ multiplex PCR assay. Here the immuneACCESS table is served through TCRdb, limited to in-frame sequences with V and J called. Missing clones are a known gap in these copies; in checked studies unresolved V genes cover under half, and the rest lacks a known reason. Within this sample are around 80,000 clones, with more than 75% of them counted one time only. The top ten clonotypes cover approximately 6% of the sample. The sample's time point label is to be understood as: blood 2 weeks post-SBRT. Interpreted using the paper, the treatment or condition label stands for: 15 Gy SBRT to primary tumor, nephrectomy 4 weeks later. Material: blood, obtained from a patient whose treatment included radiotherapy and nephrectomy. The receptor source for this set is a man aged 60 to 69 with renal cell carcinoma.

This chain connects TRBV9 to TRBJ2-3, with a tentative D call TRBD1 (7 bases). The germline V gene encodes CDR1 SGDLS and CDR2 YYNGEE. Trimming pared 0 bases from V and 6 bases from J, leaving 11 bases between. The CDR3 has 14 residues. CDR3 in amino acids: CASSVETGRDTQYF. The CDR3, as DNA: TGTGCCAGCAGCGTAGAGACAGGGAGGGATACGCAGTATTTT.

The rearrangement uses TRBV29-1 and TRBJ2-7; TRBD1 is a possible D gene (6 bases). Trimming took off 4 bases at V and 9 bases at J, with 25 bases between the two ends. CDR3 length equals 15 residues. CDR1 and CDR2 from the germline V gene are SQVTM and ANQGSEA. The CDR3 protein is CSVAPRQDLSNGQYF. CDR3 nucleotides: TGCAGCGTTGCCCCAAGACAGGACCTCAGTAATGGGCAGTACTTC.

V is TRBV6-6 and J is TRBJ2-5; tentatively, D is TRBD2 (5 bases). The CDR3 length is 14 residues. Germline V gene data show CDR1 as MNHNY and CDR2 as SVGAGI (reference sequence). Trimming stripped 6 bases from V and 0 bases from J, with 11 bases between. CDR3 sequence reads: CASRKEANQETQYF. The CDR3 nucleotides are TGTGCCAGCAGGAAGGAGGCTAACCAAGAGACCCAGTACTTC.